A single sample gave rise to the 16 T cell receptor beta chains below, sequenced in a study of siplizumab effects on memory and regulatory T cells. Assay used: immunoSEQ multiplex PCR; TCRdb lists only in-frame clones, some missing. Here the sample spans around 100,000 clones, more than 85% being singletons. The sample consisted of CD4+ T cells sorted from blood. The origin of the receptors is a human donor in good health.

The chain recombines TRBV7-2 with TRBJ1-5; no clear D gene. Trimming stripped 2 bases from V and 7 bases from J, with 21 bases between. CDR3 length: 17 residues. CDR1 and CDR2 from the germline V gene are SGHTA and FQGNSA. Here the CDR3 reads CASSLKSGGGLGQPQHF. The CDR3 DNA reads TGTGCCAGCAGCTTAAAATCGGGCGGAGGATTGGGACAGCCCCAGCATTTT. The full variable domain, its missing parts supplied by reference TRBV7-2 and TRBJ1-5, is GAGVSQSPSNKVTEKGKDVELRCDPISGHTALYWYRQSLGQGLEFLIYFQGNSAPDKSGLPSDRFSAERTGGSVSTLTIQRTQQEDSAVYLCASSLKSGGGLGQPQHFGDGTRLSIL.

This rearrangement joins TRBV7-3 to TRBJ1-3, with unresolved D. The germline V gene has CDR1 SGHTA and CDR2 FQGTGA. This CDR3 region has 13 residues. Deletions cut 5 bases from V and 0 bases from J, with 5 bases between. The CDR3 region is CASSLSSGNTIYF. The CDR3 nucleotides are TGTGCCAGCAGCCTAAGCTCTGGAAACACCATATATTTT.

The rearrangement joins TRBV4-1 to TRBJ2-3; the match to TRBD2 covers 7 bases. This CDR3 is built from 18 residues. V was pared by 6 bases and J by 1 base, with 16 bases of the junction left unmatched. Looked up from germline, CDR1 is MGHRA and CDR2 is YSYEKL. This CDR3 reads CASRQISGTKTGTDTQYF. CDR3 nucleotides: TGCGCCAGCAGACAAATTTCCGGGACTAAGACCGGCACAGATACGCAGTATTTT.

The rearrangement uses TRBV19 and TRBJ1-3; D is unresolved. CDR3 length equals 16 residues. The ends were cut back, 1 base at V and 1 base at J, with 11 bases in the middle. Germline V gene sequence: CDR1 LNHDA, CDR2 SQIVND (reference sequence). DNA of the CDR3: TGTGCCAGTAGTATAGCAATCGGCCGTTCTGGAAACACCATATATTTT. It is translated as CASSIAIGRSGNTIYF. Using reference TRBV19 and TRBJ1-3 for the parts outside the CDR3, the full variable domain is DGGITQSPKYLFRKEGQNVTLSCEQNLNHDAMYWYRQDPGQGLRLIYYSQIVNDFQKGDIAEGYSVSREKKESFPLTVTSAQKNPTAFYLCASSIAIGRSGNTIYFGEGSWLTVV.

The rearrangement links TRBV29-1 to TRBJ1-5, with a possible D match to TRBD1 (6 bases). The CDR3 totals 12 residues. Germline CDR1 is SQVTM and CDR2 is ANQGSEA. The CDR3 region has the DNA TGCTCTACAGGGTCGAGCAATCAGCCCCAGCATTTT. This gives the protein CSTGSSNQPQHF. The full variable domain, completed using reference TRBV29-1 and TRBJ1-5, is SAVISQKPSRDICQRGTSLTIQCQVDSQVTMMFWYRQQPGQSLTLIATANQGSEATYESGFVIDKFPISRPNLTFSTLTVSNMSPEDSSIYLCSTGSSNQPQHFGDGTRLSIL.

About this clone itself: Other DNA sequences in the same sample also yield this CDR3. The chain uses TRBV27 and TRBJ2-6, with D unresolved. V was trimmed by 3 bases and J by 0 bases, leaving 6 bases between them. Germline-derived CDR1 and CDR2 are MNHEY and SMNVEV (reference sequence). This CDR3 spans 15 amino acids. CDR3 nucleotides: TGTGCCAGCAGTTTTGGGCCCTCTGGGGCCAACGTCCTGACTTTC. Its protein product is CASSFGPSGANVLTF.

The chain uses TRBV9 and TRBJ1-6; D may be TRBD1 (6 bases). Trimming took 5 bases from V and 7 from J, leaving 13 bases between them. From germline, CDR1 is SGDLS and CDR2 YYNGEE. This CDR3 comprises 14 residues. The CDR3 protein is CASRTGTENSPLHF. The DNA of the CDR3 is TGTGCCAGCAGAACAGGGACGGAGAATTCACCCCTCCACTTT.

This chain links TRBV27 with TRBJ1-4, with a weak D call TRBD1 (5 bases). CDR1 is MNHEY, CDR2 SMNVEV, per germline (reference sequence). The CDR3 runs to 15 residues. The V gene lost 0 bases and the J gene lost 7 bases, with 12 bases spanning the gap. DNA of the CDR3: TGTGCCAGCAGTTTATCGCCCAGGGCCAGTGAAAAACTGTTTTTT. The encoded protein is CASSLSPRASEKLFF.

The CDR3 protein is CASRSLNTGELFF. The CDR3 coding sequence is TGCGCCAGCCGCTCCTTGAACACCGGGGAGCTGTTTTTT. The chain uses TRBV5-1 and TRBJ2-2; no clear D gene. The V gene's germline CDR1 is SGHRS and CDR2 YFSETQ. Deletions cut 7 bases from V and 1 base from J, with 8 bases between. There are 13 residues in the CDR3.

The rearrangement uses TRBV7-8 and TRBJ2-1; TRBD2 might be the D (6 bases). The CDR3 covers 15 residues. Germline CDR1 and CDR2: SGHVS and FQNEAQ. Trimming shortened V by 4 bases and J by 3 bases, and 13 bases separated the two germline ends. CDR3: CASSSTGTFYNEQFF. The CDR3 DNA reads TGTGCCAGCAGCTCGACCGGGACTTTCTACAATGAGCAGTTCTTC.

This chain joins TRBV7-9 and TRBJ2-7; 8 nucleotides align to TRBD1. Germline V lookup: CDR1 SEHNR, CDR2 FQNEAQ (reference sequence). This CDR3 has 16 residues. J gave up 5 bases and V 3 bases, and 12 bases lay outside the gene matches. CDR3 nucleotides: TGTGCCAGCAGCTTTTCGGCGAACAGGGGGAGAAACGAGCAGTACTTC. Its translation is CASSFSANRGRNEQYF.

Only one count was recorded for this clone. The chain uses TRBV27 and TRBJ2-1, with unresolved D. The CDR3 has 14 residues. Between the trimmed V and J ends, which lost 2 bases and 6 bases, there was a span of 11 bases. Germline CDR1 MNHEY, CDR2 SMNVEV (reference sequence). For the CDR3, the DNA is TGTGCCAGCAGTTTAATCTCTGACGGCAATGAGCAGTTCTTC. Its protein is CASSLISDGNEQFF.

The chain has TRBV6-4 and TRBJ2-2; D is uncertain. Trimming pared 4 bases from V and 1 base from J, leaving 4 bases between. The V gene's germline CDR1 is MRHNA and CDR2 SNTAGT. This CDR3 region has 13 residues. The CDR3 sequence is CASSGQNTGELFF. In nucleotides, the CDR3 is TGTGCCAGCAGTGGACAGAACACCGGGGAGCTGTTTTTT.

This clone was seen a single time. The chain uses TRBV14 and TRBJ2-5; 7 positions agree with TRBD1. The CDR3 covers 15 residues. With 1 base clipped from V and 2 bases from J, the junction kept 4 bases outside the gene matches. CDR1 is SGHDN and CDR2 is FVKESK in the germline V gene. The CDR3 nucleotides read TGTGCCAGCAGCCAAGTATACAGGGGTCAAGAGACCCAGTACTTC. It encodes CASSQVYRGQETQYF. Looking up the rest from reference TRBV14 and TRBJ2-5 gives the full variable domain: EAGVTQFPSHSVIEKGQTVTLRCDPISGHDNLYWYRRVMGKEIKFLLHFVKESKQDESGMPNNRFLAERTGGTYSTLKVQPAELEDSGVYFCASSQVYRGQETQYFGPGTRLLVL.

The gene calls are TRBV5-8 and TRBJ1-3; weak D call: TRBD1 (6 bases). CDR1 and CDR2 (germline): SGHTS, YDEGEE. V was cut by 0 bases and J by 0 bases, with 7 bases left in between. This CDR3 is built from 15 residues. CDR3 nucleotide sequence: TGTGCCAGCAGCTTGGGGACAGACTCTGGAAACACCATATATTTT. Translated, it gives CASSLGTDSGNTIYF.

The J gene is TRBJ1-1, the V gene TRBV6-5; D is undetermined. The CDR3 is 13 residues long. Germline CDR1 and CDR2: MNHEY and SVGAGI. The ends were cut back, 0 bases at V and 11 bases at J, with 13 bases in the middle. The CDR3 sequence is CASSYSMARGAFF. CDR3 coding DNA: TGTGCCAGCAGTTACTCGATGGCGCGCGGGGCTTTCTTT.